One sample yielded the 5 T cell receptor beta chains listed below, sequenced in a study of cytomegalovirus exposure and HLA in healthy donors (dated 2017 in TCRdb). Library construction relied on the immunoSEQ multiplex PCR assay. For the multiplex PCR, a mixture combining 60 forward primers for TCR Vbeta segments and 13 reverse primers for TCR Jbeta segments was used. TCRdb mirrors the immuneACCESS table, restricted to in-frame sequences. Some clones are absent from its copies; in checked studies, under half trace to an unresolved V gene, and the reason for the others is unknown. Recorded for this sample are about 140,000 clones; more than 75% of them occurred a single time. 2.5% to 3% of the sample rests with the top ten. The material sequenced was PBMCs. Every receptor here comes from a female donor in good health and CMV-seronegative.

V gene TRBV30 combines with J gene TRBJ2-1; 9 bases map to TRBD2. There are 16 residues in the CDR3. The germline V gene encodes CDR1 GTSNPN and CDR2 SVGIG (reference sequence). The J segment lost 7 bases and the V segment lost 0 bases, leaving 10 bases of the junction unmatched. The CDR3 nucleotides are TGTGCCTGGAGTGTGCTAAGCGGGAGGACTTCTAATGAGCAGTTCTTC. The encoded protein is CAWSVLSGRTSNEQFF.

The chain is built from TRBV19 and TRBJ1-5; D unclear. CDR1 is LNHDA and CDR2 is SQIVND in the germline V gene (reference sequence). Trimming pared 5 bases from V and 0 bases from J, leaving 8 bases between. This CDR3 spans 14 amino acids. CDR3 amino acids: CASSVRDSNQPQHF. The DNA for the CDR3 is TGTGCCAGTAGTGTGCGGGATAGCAATCAGCCCCAGCATTTT.

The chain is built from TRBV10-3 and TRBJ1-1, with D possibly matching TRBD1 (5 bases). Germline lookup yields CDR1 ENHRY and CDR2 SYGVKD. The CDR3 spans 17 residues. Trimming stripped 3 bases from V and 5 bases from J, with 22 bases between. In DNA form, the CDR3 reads TGTGCCATCAGTGATTTCTGGGCAGGGTCTAGTTTGACTGAAGCTTTCTTT. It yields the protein CAISDFWAGSSLTEAFF.

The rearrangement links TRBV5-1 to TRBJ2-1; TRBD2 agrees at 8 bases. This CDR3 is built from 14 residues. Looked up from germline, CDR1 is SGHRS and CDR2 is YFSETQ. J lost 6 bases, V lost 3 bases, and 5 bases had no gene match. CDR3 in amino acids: CASSWGTSTNEQFF. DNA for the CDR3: TGCGCCAGCAGCTGGGGGACTAGTACCAATGAGCAGTTCTTC.

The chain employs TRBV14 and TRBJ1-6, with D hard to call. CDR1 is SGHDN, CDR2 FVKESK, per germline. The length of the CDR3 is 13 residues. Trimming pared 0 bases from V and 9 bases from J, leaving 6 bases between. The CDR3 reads CASSQDPRSPLHF. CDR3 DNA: TGTGCCAGCAGCCAAGACCCCCGTTCACCCCTCCACTTT.